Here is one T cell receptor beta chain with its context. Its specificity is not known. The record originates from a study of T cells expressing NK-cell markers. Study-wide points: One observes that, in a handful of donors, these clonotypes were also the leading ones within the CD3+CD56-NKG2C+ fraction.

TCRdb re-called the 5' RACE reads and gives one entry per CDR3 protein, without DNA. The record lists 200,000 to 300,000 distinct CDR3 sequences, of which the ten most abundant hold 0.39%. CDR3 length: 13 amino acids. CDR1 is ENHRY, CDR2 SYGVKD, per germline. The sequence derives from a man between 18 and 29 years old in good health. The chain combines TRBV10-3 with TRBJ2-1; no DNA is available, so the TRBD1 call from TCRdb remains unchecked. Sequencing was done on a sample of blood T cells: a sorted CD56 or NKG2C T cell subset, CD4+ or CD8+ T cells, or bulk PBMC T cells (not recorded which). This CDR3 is CASRDRVYDEQFF.